This is a list of T cell receptor beta chains from one sample in a study of cytomegalovirus exposure and HLA in healthy donors. Sequenced by immunoSEQ multiplex PCR; TCRdb stores in-frame clones only, minus some. Altogether 150,000 to 200,000 clones are present, 83% being singletons, with the ten largest covering about 4%. Sample: PBMCs. These receptors all come from a man in his forties or fifties in good health and CMV-seropositive. The CDR3 runs from the conserved cysteine through the conserved F or W. The order of the fields is CDR3 protein, clone size, V gene, J gene, D gene. A D gene is named only where the DNA matches it firmly. Not every row has a clone size; where given, it reads once, few, many or a size class.

CDR3aa: CASRKAGDTRYEQYF
abundance: .
v_gene: TRBV19
j_gene: TRBJ2-7
d_gene: .

CDR3aa: CASSLGRAYGYTF
abundance: .
v_gene: TRBV7-2
j_gene: TRBJ1-2
d_gene: .

CDR3aa: CSARTFSSYEQYF
abundance: few
v_gene: TRBV29-1
j_gene: TRBJ2-7
d_gene: .

CDR3aa: CASKSGGDLDTQYF
abundance: .
v_gene: TRBV6-5
j_gene: TRBJ2-3
d_gene: TRBD2

CDR3aa: CASSSRGQGGSPLHF
abundance: .
v_gene: TRBV7-2
j_gene: TRBJ1-6
d_gene: TRBD1

CDR3aa: CASSTPGTSNEQYF
abundance: .
v_gene: TRBV6-6
j_gene: TRBJ2-7
d_gene: TRBD2

CDR3aa: CASSQEKAGQGYYEQYF
abundance: .
v_gene: TRBV4-2
j_gene: TRBJ2-7
d_gene: TRBD1

CDR3aa: CASSLDPSGRNYGYTF
abundance: .
v_gene: TRBV11-2
j_gene: TRBJ1-2
d_gene: .

CDR3aa: CASSPGIMNTEAFF
abundance: few
v_gene: TRBV11-2
j_gene: TRBJ1-1
d_gene: .

CDR3aa: CASRRTRLNTEAFF
abundance: few
v_gene: TRBV2
j_gene: TRBJ1-1
d_gene: .

CDR3aa: CASSLLAWDEQFF
abundance: .
v_gene: TRBV13
j_gene: TRBJ2-1
d_gene: .

CDR3aa: CASSPGWLNEQFF
abundance: .
v_gene: TRBV9
j_gene: TRBJ2-1
d_gene: .

CDR3aa: CSVKGRQGTYGYTF
abundance: .
v_gene: TRBV29-1
j_gene: TRBJ1-2
d_gene: TRBD1

CDR3aa: CASSLIPTGAPEQYF
abundance: .
v_gene: TRBV7-3
j_gene: TRBJ2-7
d_gene: TRBD1